The 8 T cell receptor beta chains below were found in one sample sequenced in a study of Ad26.COV2.S vaccination and SARS-CoV-2 variants. Indicated treatment: around 19 received Ad26.COV2.S at low or high dose, single or two shots; five or six received placebo; per-sample allocation not given. The samples were gathered on day 63 after the first injection of vaccine or placebo. Using immunoSEQ multiplex PCR, the repertoire was profiled, and TCRdb retains in-frame clones only, with some absent. Found here are more than 300,000 clones, just over 85% of them singletons; the top ten hold 1.9%. The specimen comprised peripheral blood, sampled in a trial of Ad26.COV2.S vaccine versus placebo. The receptors were sampled from a person between 18 and 65 years old who received the Ad26.COV2.S COVID-19 vaccine or a placebo.

The chain combines TRBV3-1 (or the pseudogene TRBV3-2) with TRBJ1-2; maybe TRBD1 (5 bases). Germline CDR1 is LGHDT and CDR2 is YNNKEL (reference sequence). V gave up 3 bases and J gave up 4 bases, with 9 bases separating them. The CDR3 covers 13 residues. The CDR3 nucleotides read TGTGCCAGCAGCCACCGGGACGGCTATGGCTACACCTTC. Translated: CASSHRDGYGYTF.

CDR3 in DNA: TGTGCCAGCAGTTTAGAACAGAGGGGCTACACCTTC. This gives the protein CASSLEQRGYTF. The chain joins TRBV12-3 or TRBV12-4 to TRBJ1-2; D gene unclear. V was trimmed by 1 base and J by 8 bases, leaving 8 bases between them. The CDR3 sequence is 12 residues long.

The rearrangement joins TRBV9 to TRBJ1-3; 9 nucleotides line up with TRBD1. V shed 4 bases and J 4 bases; nucleotides not matched to a gene: 3. Germline V lookup: CDR1 SGDLS, CDR2 YYNGEE. This CDR3 comprises 14 residues. In nucleotides, the CDR3 is TGTGCCAGCAGCCCCGGACAGGGGGGAAACACCATATATTTT. It translates to CASSPGQGGNTIYF.

This clone was detected a few times. This chain uses TRBV5-6 with TRBJ1-2; D is unresolved. The CDR3 is made up of 12 amino acids. The germline V gene has CDR1 SGHDT and CDR2 YYEEEE. With 4 bases removed from V and 8 bases from J, the gap between germline ends came to 12 bases. DNA for the CDR3: TGTGCCAGCAGCCCTGGACTGGCGGGCTACACCTTC. It yields the protein CASSPGLAGYTF. Full variable domain (outside the CDR3, taken from reference TRBV5-6 and TRBJ1-2): DAGVTQSPTHLIKTRGQQVTLRCSPKSGHDTVSWYQQALGQGPQFIFQYYEEEERQRGNFPDRFSGHQFPNYSSELNVNALLLGDSALYLCASSPGLAGYTFGSGTRLTVV.

The count of this clone is one. The chain employs TRBV18 and TRBJ1-4; D is unclear. The CDR3 extends over 13 amino acids. Between the trimmed V and J ends, which lost 8 bases and 7 bases, there was a span of 14 bases. Germline V lookup: CDR1 KGHSH, CDR2 LQKENI. The CDR3: CASGPGIGEKLFF. The CDR3 nucleotides read TGTGCCAGCGGTCCCGGGATCGGTGAAAAACTGTTTTTT.

The rearrangement links TRBV10-2 to TRBJ1-6, with D possibly matching TRBD1 (5 bases). Germline lookup yields CDR1 WSHSY and CDR2 SAAADI. The CDR3 totals 16 residues. V was clipped by 4 bases and J by 7 bases, with 17 bases between them. The CDR3, as DNA: TGCGCCAGCAGTGGGGCCGGGGGACGTGTCAATTCACCCCTCCACTTT. It yields the protein CASSGAGGRVNSPLHF.

Turning to this clone: This CDR3 is also generated by other DNA sequences in the sample. The CDR3 DNA reads TGTGCCTGGAGGACAGGGGGTTCCTATAATTCACCCCTCCACTTT. Translated, it gives CAWRTGGSYNSPLHF. The chain has TRBV30 and TRBJ1-6; 9 nucleotides match TRBD1. CDR1 and CDR2 from the germline V gene are GTSNPN and SVGIG (reference sequence). V shed 3 bases, J shed 1 base, and the junction held 1 base outside the gene matches. This CDR3 has 15 residues.

This rearrangement joins TRBV6-5 to TRBJ2-2, with D unclear. The V end was cut by 7 bases, the J end by 1 base, with 10 bases between. The CDR3 sequence is 14 residues long. Germline V gene data show CDR1 as MNHEY and CDR2 as SVGAGI. DNA of the CDR3: TGTGCCAGCAATCGGGCAGGGAACACCGGGGAGCTGTTTTTT. Amino acids: CASNRAGNTGELFF.